Following are 22 T cell receptor beta chains from one sample sequenced in a study of blood T cells in healthy people across ages. A second PCR of roughly 7 to 11 cycles used a sample-barcoded 5' primer and a J-beta primer mix. TCRdb passed the 5' RACE reads through MiXCR, listing each CDR3 protein once. This table holds 650,000 to 700,000 distinct CDR3 sequences, over 40% found once. The sample taken for sequencing was blood. Receptor source: an elderly woman in good health.

This clonotype was picked up many times. The V call is TRBV7-2, the J call TRBJ1-2; 7 bases agree with TRBD1. This CDR3 is 18 amino acids long. V dropped 4 bases and J dropped 1; count of bases not matched to a gene: 15. The V gene's germline CDR1 is SGHTA and CDR2 FQGNSA. This chain's CDR3 is CASSYDRARGLLNYGYTF. CDR3 DNA: TGTGCCAGCAGCTACGACAGGGCCCGGGGCTTACTTAACTATGGCTACACCTTC. The entire variable domain, with the rest obtained from reference TRBV7-2 and TRBJ1-2, is as follows: GAGVSQSPSNKVTEKGKDVELRCDPISGHTALYWYRQSLGQGLEFLIYFQGNSAPDKSGLPSDRFSAERTGGSVSTLTIQRTQQEDSAVYLCASSYDRARGLLNYGYTFGSGTRLTVV.

This chain uses TRBV29-1 with TRBJ2-3, with 10 bases that match TRBD2. The CDR3 is made up of 15 amino acids. V lost 5 bases to trimming and J lost 4 bases; unmatched junction nucleotides: 9. From germline, CDR1 is SQVTM and CDR2 ANQGSEA. The CDR3 nucleotides are TGCAGCGTTTCCGAGGGGGGGACTAGCGCAGATACGCAGTATTTT. Translated: CSVSEGGTSADTQYF.

This clonotype was found many times. A much bigger clone sits one base away, suggesting this may be a read error. The rearrangement links TRBV6-6 to TRBJ2-5; tentative D call: TRBD2 (6 bases). The CDR3 length is 16 residues. Trimming took 6 bases from V and 11 from J, leaving 28 bases between them. Germline CDR1 reads MNHNY; CDR2 reads SVGAGI (reference sequence). The CDR3 sequence: CASSLQRGGTLHEQYF. CDR3 nucleotide sequence: TGTGCCAGCAGCCTCCAACGTGGCGGGACGCTTCATGAGCAGTACTTC.

The CDR3 protein is CSARDGPDYGYTF. CDR3 DNA sequence: TGCAGTGCTAGGGACGGACCGGACTATGGCTACACCTTC. V usage is TRBV20-1 and J usage is TRBJ1-2; D is unresolved. The CDR3 is 13 amino acids. The V gene lost 3 bases and the J gene lost 3 bases, with 11 bases spanning the gap. Germline V gene lookup returns CDR1 DFQATT and CDR2 SNEGSKA (reference sequence).

In its sample, this clonotype was seen many times. The chain is built from TRBV20-1 and TRBJ2-3, with D maybe TRBD2 (5 bases). CDR1 is DFQATT, CDR2 SNEGSKA, per germline (reference sequence). Trimming left V 1 base short and J 0 bases short, with 11 bases between. The CDR3 has 15 amino acids. The CDR3 reads CSARVGGHSTDTQYF. As DNA, the CDR3 is TGCAGTGCTAGAGTAGGCGGGCATAGCACAGATACGCAGTATTTT.

Of note for this clonotype: A much bigger clone sits one base away, suggesting this may be a read error. This chain joins TRBV3-1 and TRBJ1-6; D is ambiguous. CDR1 and CDR2 (germline): LGHDT, YNNKEL (reference sequence). The V end lost 7 bases, the J end lost 7 bases, and 8 bases lay between the germline ends. The CDR3 is made up of 12 amino acids. The CDR3 reads CASKLPNSPLHF. In DNA form, the CDR3 reads TGTGCCAGCAAGCTTCCGAATTCACCCCTCCACTTT.

The V call is TRBV20-1, the J call TRBJ2-7; D is undetermined. V lost 3 bases and J lost 9, with 15 bases in between. The CDR3 spans 12 residues. Germline V gene lookup returns CDR1 DFQATT and CDR2 SNEGSKA (reference sequence). Here the CDR3 DNA reads TGCAGTGCTAGGTCAACAGAAGTAAGGCAGTACTTC. Its protein product is CSARSTEVRQYF.

This chain joins TRBV18 and TRBJ2-1; D is unresolved. The CDR3 spans 13 residues. V lost 0 bases, J lost 7 bases, and 7 bases lay in between. Germline V lookup: CDR1 KGHSH, CDR2 LQKENI. The CDR3 here is CASSPPGNNEQFF. The CDR3 coding sequence is TGTGCCAGCTCACCACCCGGTAATAATGAGCAGTTCTTC.

The rearrangement links TRBV6-6 to TRBJ2-3; the D gene is possibly TRBD2 (6 bases). Germline CDR1 reads MNHNY; CDR2 reads SVGAGI (reference sequence). V lost 6 bases and J 2 bases, leaving 15 bases between the germline ends. This CDR3 is 15 amino acids long. The CDR3 coding sequence is TGTGCCAGCAGCACTGGGGGGACCTACACAGATACGCAGTATTTT. It is translated as CASSTGGTYTDTQYF.

The table lists this clonotype with many counts. V is TRBV9 and J is TRBJ2-3; no firm D call. V was shortened by 0 bases and J by 2 bases, with 10 bases between the two germline ends. This CDR3 contains 15 residues. The germline V gene has CDR1 SGDLS and CDR2 YYNGEE. The CDR3 DNA is TGTGCCAGCAGCGTAGGAAAACCTAACACAGATACGCAGTATTTT. Protein sequence: CASSVGKPNTDTQYF.

This clonotype was picked up many times. This sequence joins TRBV6-5 and TRBJ2-2; TRBD1 aligns across 7 bases. CDR1 and CDR2 (germline): MNHEY, SVGAGI. V lost 4 bases, J lost 1 base, and 3 bases stayed unmatched. The CDR3 has 15 residues. The CDR3 is CASSSDRLNTGELFF. The CDR3 region has the DNA TGTGCCAGCAGTTCGGACAGGCTGAACACCGGGGAGCTGTTTTTT.

This clonotype was picked up a small number of times. The chain uses TRBV29-1 and TRBJ2-3; possible D gene TRBD1, 5 bases. Germline V gene lookup returns CDR1 SQVTM and CDR2 ANQGSEA. The CDR3 is made up of 15 amino acids. Trimming removed 4 bases at V and 0 bases at J, with 14 bases between. DNA of the CDR3: TGCAGCGTTGCGGCAGGGCATACTAGCACAGATACGCAGTATTTT. This sequence encodes CSVAAGHTSTDTQYF.

Regarding this clonotype: One end of the junction is discordant with germline, which a read error may explain. The V gene is TRBV27, the J gene TRBJ2-7; weak D call: TRBD1 (6 bases). Germline lookup yields CDR1 MNHEY and CDR2 SMNVEV (reference sequence). The CDR3 extends over 14 amino acids. The CDR3 DNA is TGTGTCAGCAGTTTCCAGGGGCGAGCCTACGAGCAGTACTTC. It translates to CVSSFQGRAYEQYF.

This chain links TRBV19 with TRBJ1-5; a weak D match, TRBD1 (5 bases). Trimming removed 3 bases at V and 5 bases at J, with 11 bases between. Germline CDR1 and CDR2: LNHDA and SQIVND (reference sequence). The CDR3 totals 14 residues. The CDR3 DNA sequence: TGTGCCAGTAGTATTACAGGTGGGGATCAGCCCCAGCATTTT. Encoded protein: CASSITGGDQPQHF.

This chain joins TRBV28 and TRBJ1-1; tentatively, D is TRBD1 (6 bases). CDR1 and CDR2 (germline): MDHEN, SYDVKM. Trimming left V 8 bases short and J 11 bases short, with 18 bases between. The CDR3 consists of 12 residues. In DNA, the CDR3 is TGTGCCAGCTCTTTCGGAGGGGGGCGTGCTTTCTTT. The encoded protein is CASSFGGGRAFF.

V gene TRBV6-1 combines with J gene TRBJ1-6, with D unresolved. The CDR3 is 13 residues long. Germline V gives CDR1 MNHNS, CDR2 SASEGT. V lost 2 bases to trimming and J lost 17 bases, with 16 bases between them. The CDR3 coding sequence is TGTGCCAGCAGTGAAAGTGGTGGGCGGTACGTCCACTTT. Translated, it gives CASSESGGRYVHF.

This clonotype was seen repeatedly, ten times or more. The rearrangement uses TRBV7-3 and TRBJ2-1; no clear D. The length of the CDR3 is 13 residues. V was cut by 3 bases and J by 8 bases, with 11 bases left in between. CDR1 and CDR2 (germline): SGHTA, FQGTGA. The CDR3 region is CASSFGPRDEQFF. The CDR3 DNA reads TGTGCCAGCAGCTTTGGCCCCCGCGATGAGCAGTTCTTC.

In this sample, this clonotype turned up many times. J is TRBJ2-3 and V is TRBV3-1; D call uncertain. The CDR3 runs 16 residues. Germline CDR1 is LGHDT and CDR2 is YNNKEL (reference sequence). With 1 base removed from V and 0 bases from J, the gap between germline ends came to 11 bases. CDR3 sequence: CASSQGASSSTDTQYF. Written as DNA, the CDR3 is TGTGCCAGCAGCCAAGGGGCGAGTTCTAGCACAGATACGCAGTATTTT.

V usage is TRBV28 and J usage is TRBJ2-1; D is unclear. Per germline, CDR1 MDHEN and CDR2 SYDVKM. CDR3 length: 15 residues. The germline V and J ends were trimmed by 4 bases and 5 bases, with 15 bases remaining between them. The CDR3 nucleotides are TGTGCCAGCAGTTCGACGACCCTAGGTAACAATGAGCAGTTCTTC. Translating it yields CASSSTTLGNNEQFF.

The chain employs TRBV20-1 and TRBJ2-1, with 8 positions matching TRBD2. V shed 6 bases and J 6 bases; nucleotides not matched to a gene: 13. Germline V gene lookup returns CDR1 DFQATT and CDR2 SNEGSKA (reference sequence). The CDR3 is 15 amino acids. CDR3 sequence: CSAAKVGTRANEQFF. The CDR3 DNA reads as TGCAGTGCCGCGAAAGTAGGGACTAGAGCCAATGAGCAGTTCTTC.

V usage is TRBV25-1 and J usage is TRBJ1-4; tentatively, D is TRBD1 (6 bases). Trimming pared 3 bases from V and 14 bases from J, leaving 16 bases between. The CDR3 extends over 13 amino acids. In germline, CDR1 is MGHDK, CDR2 SYGVNS. The DNA for the CDR3 is TGTGCCAGCAGTGAGAGGAGGGGGGAGGGGCTGTTTTTT. Translated, it gives CASSERRGEGLFF.

The table lists this clonotype with a few counts. V gene TRBV20-1 combines with J gene TRBJ2-2, with TRBD2 identical over 11 bases. The CDR3 contains 14 residues. Germline CDR1 is DFQATT and CDR2 is SNEGSKA (reference sequence). V shed 6 bases, J shed 7 bases, and the junction held 7 bases outside the gene matches. CDR3 DNA sequence: TGCAGTGCCCGTAGCGGGGGGGCAATCGGGGAGCTGTTTTTT. It specifies CSARSGGAIGELFF.